A single sample gave rise to the 21 T cell receptor beta chains below, sequenced in a study of early T cells in non-severe SARS-CoV-2 infection. TCRdb reprocessed the 5' RACE reads via MiXCR and lists one record per CDR3 protein. Seen here are 64,000 or so distinct CDR3 sequences, approximately 10% observed once, and the top ten hold roughly 3%. The sequencing used whole blood, collected at baseline. These receptors came from an adult who was a healthcare worker with PCR-confirmed SARS-CoV-2 infection or an uninfected control (not recorded which).

The chain is built from TRBV29-1 and TRBJ2-7; TRBD1 or TRBD2 may be the D gene (5 bases each). Germline CDR1 SQVTM, CDR2 ANQGSEA. The V end was cut by 5 bases, the J end by 3 bases, with 17 bases between. This CDR3 region has 14 residues. CDR3: CSVSRSTGLYEQYF. The CDR3 nucleotides are TGCAGCGTTTCGAGGAGTACAGGACTCTACGAGCAGTACTTC.

The chain combines TRBV11-2 with TRBJ2-7; TRBD2 matches at 13 bases. CDR3 length: 16 residues. V trimming: 5 bases; J trimming: 2 bases; junction bases outside the gene matches: 6. Looked up from germline, CDR1 is SGHAT and CDR2 is FQNNGV. The CDR3 loop is CASSRTSGGQTYEQYF. In DNA form, the CDR3 reads TGTGCCAGCAGCCGGACTAGCGGGGGCCAGACCTACGAGCAGTACTTC.

The gene calls are TRBV5-1 and TRBJ2-2; D unresolved. The CDR3 is 14 residues long. Germline assignment: CDR1 SGHRS and CDR2 YFSETQ. V was pared by 4 bases and J by 0 bases, with 7 bases between. CDR3 loop: CASSEAANTGELFF. As DNA, the CDR3 is TGCGCCAGCAGCGAGGCGGCGAACACCGGGGAGCTGTTTTTT.

The CDR3 sequence: CASSLDLQGLAEAFF. CDR3 sequence (DNA): TGTGCCAGCAGCTTGGACCTCCAAGGGTTAGCTGAAGCTTTCTTT. This chain uses TRBV5-8 with TRBJ1-1; D uncertain. The CDR3 has 15 amino acids. Germline V gives CDR1 SGHTS, CDR2 YDEGEE. Between the trimmed V and J ends, which lost 0 bases and 6 bases, there was a span of 15 bases.

The chain uses TRBV6-2 or TRBV6-3 and TRBJ2-1; possibly TRBD2 for D (6 bases). Deletions cut 7 bases from V and 5 bases from J, with 15 bases between. There are 14 residues in the CDR3. Germline CDR1 MNHEY, CDR2 SVGEGT. CDR3 loop: CASNLAGINNEQFF. In nucleotides, the CDR3 is TGTGCCAGCAATTTGGCGGGGATTAACAATGAGCAGTTCTTC.

This clonotype showed up many times. The gene calls are TRBV6-1 and TRBJ2-2; D not resolved. V dropped 6 bases and J dropped 6 bases, with 5 bases sitting between them. Per the germline V gene, CDR1 is MNHNS and CDR2 is SASEGT. The CDR3 loop spans 11 amino acids. The CDR3 DNA reads TGTGCCAGCAGGGTCCCCGGGGAGCTGTTTTTT. Its protein product is CASRVPGELFF.

This clonotype came up a few times. The genes are TRBV28 and TRBJ1-5; D remains ambiguous. V lost 7 bases, J lost 2 bases, and 9 bases lay in between. The CDR3 is made up of 13 amino acids. Germline V gene data show CDR1 as MDHEN and CDR2 as SYDVKM. The CDR3 here is CASNHEGNQPQHF. CDR3 nucleotides: TGTGCCAGCAATCACGAGGGCAATCAGCCCCAGCATTTT.

This clonotype was detected many times. The chain has TRBV2 and TRBJ1-1; D call uncertain. The germline CDR1 and CDR2 sequences are SNHLY and FYNNEI. This CDR3 has 14 amino acids. Deletions cut 7 bases from V and 1 base from J, with 13 bases between. For the CDR3, the DNA is TGTGCCAGCATCCGCGTTCAGGAGAACACTGAAGCTTTCTTT. The encoded protein is CASIRVQENTEAFF.

At least ten counts were recorded for this clonotype. The rearrangement joins TRBV11-2 to TRBJ2-5; D might be TRBD2 (6 bases). The ends were cut back, 1 base at V and 2 bases at J, with 11 bases in the middle. The CDR3 sequence is 15 residues long. The germline V gene encodes CDR1 SGHAT and CDR2 FQNNGV. The CDR3 sequence is CASSLVASAQETQYF. CDR3 in DNA: TGTGCCAGCAGCTTAGTTGCTAGCGCACAAGAGACCCAGTACTTC.

The chain is built from TRBV18 and TRBJ2-7; TRBD1 matches 9 bases. The CDR3 loop spans 17 amino acids. Germline V gene lookup returns CDR1 KGHSH and CDR2 LQKENI. The J segment lost 5 bases and the V segment lost 2 bases, leaving 13 bases of the junction unmatched. The CDR3 loop reads CASSPSHLRDRVHEQYF. In DNA, the CDR3 is TGTGCCAGCTCACCATCACATCTCCGGGACAGGGTCCACGAGCAGTACTTC. The full variable domain, rest sourced from reference TRBV18 and TRBJ2-7, is NAGVMQNPRHLVRRRGQEARLRCSPMKGHSHVYWYRQLPEEGLKFMVYLQKENIIDESGMPKERFSAEFPKEGPSILRIQQVVRGDSAAYFCASSPSHLRDRVHEQYFGPGTRLTVT.

This chain joins TRBV5-1 and TRBJ2-2; 8 bases fit TRBD1. Germline V gives CDR1 SGHRS, CDR2 YFSETQ. CDR3 size: 14 residues. V lost 3 bases, J lost 6 bases, and 4 bases stayed unmatched. The DNA of the CDR3 is TGCGCCAGCAGCTCGACAGGGGACTCCGGGGAGCTGTTTTTT. It specifies CASSSTGDSGELFF.

This clonotype was seen more than once but under ten times. The chain links TRBV11-3 to TRBJ2-3, with 10 bases fitting TRBD1. The CDR3 sequence is 15 residues long. V was pared by 5 bases and J by 6 bases, with 8 bases of the junction left unmatched. The germline gives CDR1 SGHNT, CDR2 YENEEA. In nucleotides, the CDR3 is TGTGCCAGCAGCACCGGGACAGGGGACACGGATACGCAGTATTTT. Protein sequence: CASSTGTGDTDTQYF.

This clonotype is medium-sized by share. This chain uses TRBV12-3 or TRBV12-4 with TRBJ1-4; tentative D call: TRBD1 (5 bases). Trimming pared 10 bases from V and 4 bases from J, leaving 16 bases between. The CDR3 length is 14 residues. The CDR3 DNA sequence: TGTGCCACCCAGTTCGGGGGGTTTAATGAAAAACTGTTTTTT. It yields the protein CATQFGGFNEKLFF.

The chain is built from TRBV7-2 and TRBJ2-3; no firm D call. The germline V gene has CDR1 SGHTA and CDR2 FQGNSA. CDR3 length: 14 amino acids. V was shortened by 4 bases and J by 2 bases, with 10 bases between the two germline ends. The CDR3 coding sequence is TGTGCCAGCAGCTCCTTCGTGTTCACAGATACGCAGTATTTT. As protein: CASSSFVFTDTQYF.

This clonotype has more than one count but fewer than ten. V is TRBV20-1 and J is TRBJ2-3; D gene ambiguous. Per germline, CDR1 DFQATT and CDR2 SNEGSKA (reference sequence). This CDR3 comprises 16 residues. Trimming stripped 6 bases from V and 0 bases from J, with 19 bases between. For the CDR3, the DNA is TGCAGTGCGGCTGTTGGTACCGGGCTTAGCACAGATACGCAGTATTTT. Amino acid sequence: CSAAVGTGLSTDTQYF.

This clonotype has a handful of counts. The rearrangement uses TRBV4-2 and TRBJ2-5; TRBD1 agrees at 8 bases. CDR1 and CDR2 from the germline V gene are LGHNA and YNFKEQ. The junction had 6 bases not matched to a gene; V was cut back by 1 base and J by 2 bases. CDR3 length equals 16 residues. The CDR3 is CASSQGAGGGQETQYF. CDR3 nucleotides: TGTGCCAGCAGCCAAGGGGCAGGGGGCGGGCAAGAGACCCAGTACTTC.

This clonotype occurred many times. The gene calls are TRBV10-2 and TRBJ2-3; D is ambiguous. V gave up 4 bases and J gave up 3 bases, with 5 bases separating them. CDR3 size: 12 residues. Looked up from germline, CDR1 is WSHSY and CDR2 is SAAADI. The CDR3 DNA follows: TGCGCCAGCAGTGTAAGAACAGATACGCAGTATTTT. This encodes CASSVRTDTQYF.

The sample holds many counts of this clonotype. The chain joins TRBV5-1 to TRBJ1-2; no definite D call. V lost 4 bases, J lost 6 bases, and 10 bases lay in between. This CDR3 spans 12 amino acids. Per the germline V gene, CDR1 is SGHRS and CDR2 is YFSETQ. CDR3 residues: CASSPAGHGYTF. DNA of the CDR3: TGCGCCAGCAGCCCGGCAGGTCATGGCTACACCTTC. Full variable domain (outside the CDR3, taken from reference TRBV5-1 and TRBJ1-2): KAGVTQTPRYLIKTRGQQVTLSCSPISGHRSVSWYQQTPGQGLQFLFEYFSETQRNKGNFPGRFSGRQFSNSRSEMNVSTLELGDSALYLCASSPAGHGYTFGSGTRLTVV.

This clonotype has a handful of counts. The chain recombines TRBV19 with TRBJ1-5, with a tentative D call TRBD1 (5 bases). Germline V lookup: CDR1 LNHDA, CDR2 SQIVND (reference sequence). Trimming removed 6 bases from V and 4 bases from J, with 16 bases in between. The CDR3 contains 15 residues. In nucleotides, the CDR3 is TGTGCCAGTAGCTTTCAGGGAAGTCGGAATCAGCCCCAGCATTTT. Translating it yields CASSFQGSRNQPQHF.

This clonotype was seen a handful of times. The chain links TRBV7-3 to TRBJ1-6; unclear D gene. The V end was cut by 4 bases, the J end by 8 bases, with 9 bases between. Per germline, CDR1 SGHTA and CDR2 FQGTGA. The CDR3 consists of 13 residues. The CDR3 bases are TGTGCCAGCAGCTCACGCTGGGATTCACCCCTCCACTTT. Translation: CASSSRWDSPLHF.

This clonotype was counted a few times. The chain uses TRBV11-2 and TRBJ1-1; D is ambiguous. Between the trimmed V and J ends, which lost 2 bases and 7 bases, there was a span of 5 bases. The CDR3 runs to 11 residues. Germline V lookup: CDR1 SGHAT, CDR2 FQNNGV. CDR3 loop: CASSLQYEAFF. DNA for the CDR3: TGTGCCAGCAGCTTACAGTATGAAGCTTTCTTT.